This T cell receptor (beta chain) was sequenced during a study of T cell clusters in autoimmune cytopenias. TRB was amplified by touch-down multiplex PCR, primer pools A and B combined. From the multiplex PCR reads, TCRdb lists one entry per CDR3 protein and no DNA. Its listing shows 7,000 to 9,000 distinct CDR3 sequences. The germline V gene has CDR1 SEHNR and CDR2 FQNEAQ (reference sequence). CDR3 length: 16 amino acids. Each sample's input was about 250 ng genomic DNA, roughly 40,000 genome equivalents. These data also formed part of another study, on T cell repertoires in aging, cancer and after chemotherapy.

This chain links TRBV7-9 with TRBJ1-4; TCRdb proposes TRBD1, but this gene call is untestable without DNA. The sequence was obtained from a human donor with an autoimmune cytopenia or autoimmune hepatitis (not recorded which). Input material: peripheral blood. The CDR3 protein is CASSLAQGAGIEKLFF.